Presented here are 12 T cell receptor beta chains from one specimen sequenced in a study of blood T cell repertoires in COVID-19. Sequencing was performed with immunoSEQ multiplex PCR; in TCRdb, only in-frame clones are kept and a portion is missing. The sample contains about 300,000 clones, 85% to 90% of which appear only once. Sequenced material: peripheral blood. The receptors originated from a man aged 65 to 79 with acute or convalescent COVID-19.

The J gene is TRBJ1-1, the V gene TRBV9, with TRBD1 identical over 8 bases. V trimming: 0 bases; J trimming: 1 base; junction bases outside the gene matches: 5. Germline V gene data show CDR1 as SGDLS and CDR2 as YYNGEE. This CDR3 has 16 amino acids. The CDR3 protein is CASSVAPDRANTEAFF. Here the CDR3 DNA reads TGTGCCAGCAGCGTAGCTCCGGACAGGGCGAACACTGAAGCTTTCTTT. Full variable domain (rest looked up from reference TRBV9 and TRBJ1-1): DSGVTQTPKHLITATGQRVTLRCSPRSGDLSVYWYQQSLDQGLQFLIQYYNGEERAKGNILERFSAQQFPDLHSELNLSSLELGDSALYFCASSVAPDRANTEAFFGQGTRLTVV.

V is TRBV4-3 and J is TRBJ1-5; 8 bases map to TRBD1. Germline CDR1 is LGHNA and CDR2 is YSLEER. The CDR3 totals 18 residues. With V trimmed by 6 bases and J by 2 bases, 15 bases remained unmatched. The CDR3: CASSLKLGTGFGNQPQHF. Written as DNA, the CDR3 is TGCGCCAGCAGTCTCAAATTGGGGACAGGTTTTGGCAATCAGCCCCAGCATTTT.

V is TRBV6-1 and J is TRBJ2-7; D remains ambiguous. V was shortened by 3 bases and J by 8 bases, with 11 bases between the two germline ends. CDR1 is MNHNS, CDR2 SASEGT, per germline. CDR3 length: 12 amino acids. The CDR3 sequence: CASSELPLQQYF. CDR3 in DNA: TGTGCCAGCAGTGAGCTACCTCTCCAGCAGTACTTC.

This clone was counted once. The chain is built from TRBV3-1 (or the pseudogene TRBV3-2) and TRBJ2-3; D unresolved. Trimming removed 0 bases from V and 1 base from J, with 5 bases in between. Germline V gene sequence: CDR1 LGHDT, CDR2 YNNKEL (reference sequence). CDR3 length: 14 residues. CDR3 in amino acids: CASSQDQGTDTQYF. The CDR3 DNA follows: TGTGCCAGCAGCCAAGACCAGGGCACAGATACGCAGTATTTT.

The chain is built from TRBV4-1 and TRBJ1-2, with TRBD1 as a possible D gene (6 bases). The CDR3 runs to 16 residues. The ends were cut back, 0 bases at V and 3 bases at J, with 14 bases in the middle. CDR1 and CDR2 from the germline V gene are MGHRA and YSYEKL. CDR3 sequence reads: CASSQDRLTGHYGYTF. The CDR3 DNA sequence: TGCGCCAGCAGCCAAGATCGTTTGACAGGTCACTATGGCTACACCTTC.

The chain couples TRBV28 to TRBJ1-5, with a tentative D call TRBD1 (5 bases). V gave up 8 bases and J gave up 6 bases, with 17 bases separating them. CDR1 is MDHEN, CDR2 SYDVKM, per germline. The CDR3 runs 14 residues. CDR3 amino acids: CASGQRQGRQPQHF. DNA for the CDR3: TGTGCCAGCGGACAAAGGCAGGGTCGTCAGCCCCAGCATTTT. Full variable domain (remainder filled in from reference TRBV28 and TRBJ1-5): DVKVTQSSRYLVKRTGEKVFLECVQDMDHENMFWYRQDPGLGLRLIYFSYDVKMKEKGDIPEGYSVSREKKERFSLILESASTNQTSMYLCASGQRQGRQPQHFGDGTRLSIL.

The V call is TRBV7-2, the J call TRBJ2-7, with D possibly matching TRBD1 (6 bases). The length of the CDR3 is 15 residues. With 5 bases removed from V and 3 bases from J, the gap between germline ends came to 17 bases. Germline V gene lookup returns CDR1 SGHTA and CDR2 FQGNSA. The chain's CDR3 is CASSLRGSPYYEQYF. For the CDR3, the DNA is TGTGCCAGCAGCCTCAGGGGATCTCCCTACTACGAGCAGTACTTC. Looking up the rest from reference TRBV7-2 and TRBJ2-7 gives the full variable domain: GAGVSQSPSNKVTEKGKDVELRCDPISGHTALYWYRQSLGQGLEFLIYFQGNSAPDKSGLPSDRFSAERTGGSVSTLTIQRTQQEDSAVYLCASSLRGSPYYEQYFGPGTRLTVT.

The count of this clone is one. This rearrangement joins TRBV19 to TRBJ2-5, with 10 bases aligning to TRBD2. Germline-derived CDR1 and CDR2 are LNHDA and SQIVND (reference sequence). This CDR3 is built from 13 residues. V lost 8 bases, J lost 5 bases, and 5 bases stayed unmatched. CDR3 in amino acids: CASGKRGGETQYF. The CDR3 bases are TGTGCCAGTGGGAAGCGGGGGGGTGAGACCCAGTACTTC. Full variable domain (rest looked up from reference TRBV19 and TRBJ2-5): DGGITQSPKYLFRKEGQNVTLSCEQNLNHDAMYWYRQDPGQGLRLIYYSQIVNDFQKGDIAEGYSVSREKKESFPLTVTSAQKNPTAFYLCASGKRGGETQYFGPGTRLLVL.

This clone was found a few times. The chain uses TRBV3-1 (or the pseudogene TRBV3-2) and TRBJ1-2; the D is unclear. Trimming shortened V by 10 bases and J by 6 bases, and 18 bases separated the two germline ends. CDR1 is LGHDT and CDR2 is YNNKEL in the germline V gene (reference sequence). CDR3 length equals 13 residues. CDR3 protein: CATSLGGFNGYTF. In DNA form, the CDR3 reads TGTGCCACCTCACTAGGAGGGTTTAATGGCTACACCTTC.

CDR3 nucleotides: TGTGCCAGCAGCCTAAGTCGATCTGGAAACACCATATATTTT. It encodes CASSLSRSGNTIYF. The chain has TRBV11-2 and TRBJ1-3; D is undetermined. Germline loops: CDR1 SGHAT, CDR2 FQNNGV. Between the trimmed V and J ends, which lost 5 bases and 1 base, there was a span of 9 bases. This CDR3 region has 14 residues.

The rearrangement joins TRBV7-2 to TRBJ2-5; a weak D match, TRBD1 (6 bases). Germline CDR1 reads SGHTA; CDR2 reads FQGNSA. Between the trimmed V and J ends, which lost 8 bases and 5 bases, there was a span of 18 bases. There are 14 residues in the CDR3. CDR3 region: CASRLQGTRETQYF. For the CDR3, the DNA is TGTGCCAGCCGCCTACAGGGAACGAGGGAGACCCAGTACTTC. The whole variable domain, filled in from reference TRBV7-2 and TRBJ2-5, reads GAGVSQSPSNKVTEKGKDVELRCDPISGHTALYWYRQSLGQGLEFLIYFQGNSAPDKSGLPSDRFSAERTGGSVSTLTIQRTQQEDSAVYLCASRLQGTRETQYFGPGTRLLVL.

The CDR3 bases are TGTGCCTGGAGTGTATCCGGGAACTGGGCTTTCTTT. Translation gives CAWSVSGNWAFF. The gene calls are TRBV30 and TRBJ1-1, with D hard to call. Trimming shortened V by 0 bases and J by 11 bases, and 13 bases separated the two germline ends. CDR3 length: 12 amino acids. The germline V gene encodes CDR1 GTSNPN and CDR2 SVGIG (reference sequence).